Listed below are T cell receptor beta chains from one sample, sequenced in a study of cytomegalovirus exposure and HLA in healthy donors. Measured with immunoSEQ multiplex PCR; TCRdb has only the in-frame clones, and not every one. The data show about 120,000 clones, about 80% seen once. Material for sequencing was PBMCs. Receptors were obtained from a man aged 25 to 40 in good health and CMV-seropositive. Each CDR3 is given with its conserved first and last residue. Fields, in order: CDR3 protein, CDR3 DNA, D gene, J gene, V gene, clone size. D genes are given only for firm matches. A row's size may be missing; if present it is once, few, many or a size class.

CDR3: CASSPGQGAYEQYF
DNA: TGTGCCAGCAGTCCGGGACAAGGGGCCTACGAGCAGTACTTC
D: NA
J: TRBJ2-7
V: TRBV27
size: NA

CDR3: CASGLGQGRLSQPQHF
DNA: TGTGCTAGTGGTTTGGGCCAGGGGCGTTTAAGTCAGCCCCAGCATTTT
D: NA
J: TRBJ1-5
V: TRBV12-5
size: NA

CDR3: CASSLDWGGSYEQYF
DNA: TGTGCCAGCAGCTTAGACTGGGGCGGCTCCTACGAGCAGTACTTC
D: NA
J: TRBJ2-7
V: TRBV11-2
size: NA

CDR3: CSYRGPNSNEQFF
DNA: TGCAGCTACAGGGGGCCAAACAGCAATGAGCAGTTCTTC
D: TRBD1
J: TRBJ2-1
V: TRBV29-1
size: NA

CDR3: CASSLGGGHQPQHF
DNA: TGTGCCAGCAGCTTAGGAGGGGGCCATCAGCCCCAGCATTTT
D: TRBD1
J: TRBJ1-5
V: TRBV7-6
size: NA

CDR3: CASGATGRVEETQYF
DNA: TGTGCTAGTGGCGCGACGGGCAGGGTGGAAGAGACCCAGTACTTC
D: NA
J: TRBJ2-5
V: TRBV12-5
size: NA

CDR3: CASSEIREETQYF
DNA: TGTGCCAGCAGTGAAATTCGGGAGGAGACCCAGTACTTC
D: NA
J: TRBJ2-5
V: TRBV6-1
size: NA

CDR3: CASSLSGHNEQFF
DNA: TGTGCCAGCAGCCTTAGCGGGCACAATGAGCAGTTCTTC
D: TRBD2
J: TRBJ2-1
V: TRBV7-3
size: NA

CDR3: CASSERVIIYEEQYF
DNA: TGTGCCAGCAGTGAACGCGTGATAATCTACGAGGAGCAGTACTTC
D: NA
J: TRBJ2-5
V: TRBV6-1
size: NA

CDR3: CASKGQGLQETQYF
DNA: TGTGCCAGCAAGGGACAGGGTCTACAAGAGACCCAGTACTTC
D: TRBD1
J: TRBJ2-5
V: TRBV6-5
size: NA

CDR3: CASILSGGTRSYNEQFF
DNA: TGTGCCAGCATTCTTAGCGGGGGGACAAGATCCTACAATGAGCAGTTCTTC
D: TRBD2
J: TRBJ2-1
V: TRBV2
size: NA

CDR3: CASSLDGRGTDTQYF
DNA: TGTGCCAGCAGCTTAGATGGGCGGGGCACAGATACGCAGTATTTT
D: NA
J: TRBJ2-3
V: TRBV11-2
size: few

CDR3: CAISGQVAGGLPSTGELFF
DNA: TGTGCCATCAGTGGCCAAGTAGCGGGGGGGCTTCCCTCCACCGGGGAGCTGTTTTTT
D: TRBD2
J: TRBJ2-2
V: TRBV10-3
size: NA

CDR3: CASSLLEETQYF
DNA: TGTGCCAGCAGCCTACTCGAGGAGACCCAGTACTTC
D: NA
J: TRBJ2-5
V: TRBV7-9
size: once

CDR3: CASSLSMGLAEQYF
DNA: TGTGCCAGCAGCTTGTCGATGGGGCTGGCCGAGCAGTACTTC
D: NA
J: TRBJ2-7
V: TRBV11-1
size: NA

CDR3: CASSLIYGDRAYNEQFF
DNA: TGTGCCAGCAGCTTAATTTATGGGGACAGGGCCTACAATGAGCAGTTCTTC
D: TRBD1
J: TRBJ2-1
V: TRBV11-2
size: NA

CDR3: CASSYGTVYNEQFF
DNA: TGTGCCAGCAGTTACGGGACAGTATACAATGAGCAGTTCTTC
D: TRBD1
J: TRBJ2-1
V: TRBV6-5
size: NA

CDR3: CASSIGQGGDYEQYF
DNA: TGTGCCAGTAGTATTGGGCAGGGGGGAGACTACGAGCAGTACTTC
D: NA
J: TRBJ2-7
V: TRBV19
size: NA

CDR3: CASKETALNTEAFF
DNA: TGTGCCAGCAAGGAAACAGCTTTGAACACTGAAGCTTTCTTT
D: NA
J: TRBJ1-1
V: TRBV6-1
size: few